Given below is one TCR beta chain in context. Assay used: immunoSEQ multiplex PCR; TCRdb lists only in-frame clones, some missing. The data show 65,000 to 85,000 clones, approximately 79% seen once. The data derive from a study of OX40 agonist ivuxolimab in advanced cancers. Deletions cut 3 bases from V and 3 bases from J, with 9 bases between. The germline V gene has CDR1 KGHSH and CDR2 LQKENI. This CDR3 has 14 residues. Sample: CD4+ or CD8+ T cells sorted from blood, taken in a trial of the OX40 agonist ivuxolimab. The TCR originated in an adult with an advanced solid tumor such as melanoma, head and neck, liver or kidney cancer. The chain combines TRBV18 with TRBJ1-3, with D unresolved. The CDR3 loop reads CASSPDLSGNTIYF. Written as DNA, the CDR3 is TGTGCCAGCTCACCCGACTTAAGTGGAAACACCATATATTTT.